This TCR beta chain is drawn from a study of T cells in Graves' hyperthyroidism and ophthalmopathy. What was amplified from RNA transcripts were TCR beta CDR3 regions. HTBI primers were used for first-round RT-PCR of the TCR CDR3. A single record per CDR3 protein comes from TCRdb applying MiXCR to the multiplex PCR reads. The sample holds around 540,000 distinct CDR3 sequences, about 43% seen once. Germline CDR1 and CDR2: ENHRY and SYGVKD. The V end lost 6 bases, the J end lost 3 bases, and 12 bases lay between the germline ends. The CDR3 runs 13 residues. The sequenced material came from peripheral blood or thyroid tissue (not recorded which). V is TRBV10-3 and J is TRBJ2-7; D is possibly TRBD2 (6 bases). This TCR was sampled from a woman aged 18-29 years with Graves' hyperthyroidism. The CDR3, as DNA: TGTGCCATCAGGCAGGGAGGTGGCTACGAGCAGTACTTC. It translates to CAIRQGGGYEQYF.